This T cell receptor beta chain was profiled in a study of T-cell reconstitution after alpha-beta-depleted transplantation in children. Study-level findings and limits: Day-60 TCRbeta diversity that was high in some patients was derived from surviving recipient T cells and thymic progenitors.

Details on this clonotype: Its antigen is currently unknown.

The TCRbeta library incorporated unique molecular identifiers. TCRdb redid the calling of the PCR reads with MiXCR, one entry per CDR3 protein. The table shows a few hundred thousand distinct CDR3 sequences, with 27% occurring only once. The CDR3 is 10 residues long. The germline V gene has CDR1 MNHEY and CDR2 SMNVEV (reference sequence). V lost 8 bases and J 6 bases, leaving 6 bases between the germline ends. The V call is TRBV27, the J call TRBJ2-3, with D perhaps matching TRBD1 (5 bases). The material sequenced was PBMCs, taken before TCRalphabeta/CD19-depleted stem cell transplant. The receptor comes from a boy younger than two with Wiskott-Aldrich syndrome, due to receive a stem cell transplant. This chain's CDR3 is CASGADTQYF. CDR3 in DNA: TGTGCCAGCGGGGCGGATACGCAGTATTTT.